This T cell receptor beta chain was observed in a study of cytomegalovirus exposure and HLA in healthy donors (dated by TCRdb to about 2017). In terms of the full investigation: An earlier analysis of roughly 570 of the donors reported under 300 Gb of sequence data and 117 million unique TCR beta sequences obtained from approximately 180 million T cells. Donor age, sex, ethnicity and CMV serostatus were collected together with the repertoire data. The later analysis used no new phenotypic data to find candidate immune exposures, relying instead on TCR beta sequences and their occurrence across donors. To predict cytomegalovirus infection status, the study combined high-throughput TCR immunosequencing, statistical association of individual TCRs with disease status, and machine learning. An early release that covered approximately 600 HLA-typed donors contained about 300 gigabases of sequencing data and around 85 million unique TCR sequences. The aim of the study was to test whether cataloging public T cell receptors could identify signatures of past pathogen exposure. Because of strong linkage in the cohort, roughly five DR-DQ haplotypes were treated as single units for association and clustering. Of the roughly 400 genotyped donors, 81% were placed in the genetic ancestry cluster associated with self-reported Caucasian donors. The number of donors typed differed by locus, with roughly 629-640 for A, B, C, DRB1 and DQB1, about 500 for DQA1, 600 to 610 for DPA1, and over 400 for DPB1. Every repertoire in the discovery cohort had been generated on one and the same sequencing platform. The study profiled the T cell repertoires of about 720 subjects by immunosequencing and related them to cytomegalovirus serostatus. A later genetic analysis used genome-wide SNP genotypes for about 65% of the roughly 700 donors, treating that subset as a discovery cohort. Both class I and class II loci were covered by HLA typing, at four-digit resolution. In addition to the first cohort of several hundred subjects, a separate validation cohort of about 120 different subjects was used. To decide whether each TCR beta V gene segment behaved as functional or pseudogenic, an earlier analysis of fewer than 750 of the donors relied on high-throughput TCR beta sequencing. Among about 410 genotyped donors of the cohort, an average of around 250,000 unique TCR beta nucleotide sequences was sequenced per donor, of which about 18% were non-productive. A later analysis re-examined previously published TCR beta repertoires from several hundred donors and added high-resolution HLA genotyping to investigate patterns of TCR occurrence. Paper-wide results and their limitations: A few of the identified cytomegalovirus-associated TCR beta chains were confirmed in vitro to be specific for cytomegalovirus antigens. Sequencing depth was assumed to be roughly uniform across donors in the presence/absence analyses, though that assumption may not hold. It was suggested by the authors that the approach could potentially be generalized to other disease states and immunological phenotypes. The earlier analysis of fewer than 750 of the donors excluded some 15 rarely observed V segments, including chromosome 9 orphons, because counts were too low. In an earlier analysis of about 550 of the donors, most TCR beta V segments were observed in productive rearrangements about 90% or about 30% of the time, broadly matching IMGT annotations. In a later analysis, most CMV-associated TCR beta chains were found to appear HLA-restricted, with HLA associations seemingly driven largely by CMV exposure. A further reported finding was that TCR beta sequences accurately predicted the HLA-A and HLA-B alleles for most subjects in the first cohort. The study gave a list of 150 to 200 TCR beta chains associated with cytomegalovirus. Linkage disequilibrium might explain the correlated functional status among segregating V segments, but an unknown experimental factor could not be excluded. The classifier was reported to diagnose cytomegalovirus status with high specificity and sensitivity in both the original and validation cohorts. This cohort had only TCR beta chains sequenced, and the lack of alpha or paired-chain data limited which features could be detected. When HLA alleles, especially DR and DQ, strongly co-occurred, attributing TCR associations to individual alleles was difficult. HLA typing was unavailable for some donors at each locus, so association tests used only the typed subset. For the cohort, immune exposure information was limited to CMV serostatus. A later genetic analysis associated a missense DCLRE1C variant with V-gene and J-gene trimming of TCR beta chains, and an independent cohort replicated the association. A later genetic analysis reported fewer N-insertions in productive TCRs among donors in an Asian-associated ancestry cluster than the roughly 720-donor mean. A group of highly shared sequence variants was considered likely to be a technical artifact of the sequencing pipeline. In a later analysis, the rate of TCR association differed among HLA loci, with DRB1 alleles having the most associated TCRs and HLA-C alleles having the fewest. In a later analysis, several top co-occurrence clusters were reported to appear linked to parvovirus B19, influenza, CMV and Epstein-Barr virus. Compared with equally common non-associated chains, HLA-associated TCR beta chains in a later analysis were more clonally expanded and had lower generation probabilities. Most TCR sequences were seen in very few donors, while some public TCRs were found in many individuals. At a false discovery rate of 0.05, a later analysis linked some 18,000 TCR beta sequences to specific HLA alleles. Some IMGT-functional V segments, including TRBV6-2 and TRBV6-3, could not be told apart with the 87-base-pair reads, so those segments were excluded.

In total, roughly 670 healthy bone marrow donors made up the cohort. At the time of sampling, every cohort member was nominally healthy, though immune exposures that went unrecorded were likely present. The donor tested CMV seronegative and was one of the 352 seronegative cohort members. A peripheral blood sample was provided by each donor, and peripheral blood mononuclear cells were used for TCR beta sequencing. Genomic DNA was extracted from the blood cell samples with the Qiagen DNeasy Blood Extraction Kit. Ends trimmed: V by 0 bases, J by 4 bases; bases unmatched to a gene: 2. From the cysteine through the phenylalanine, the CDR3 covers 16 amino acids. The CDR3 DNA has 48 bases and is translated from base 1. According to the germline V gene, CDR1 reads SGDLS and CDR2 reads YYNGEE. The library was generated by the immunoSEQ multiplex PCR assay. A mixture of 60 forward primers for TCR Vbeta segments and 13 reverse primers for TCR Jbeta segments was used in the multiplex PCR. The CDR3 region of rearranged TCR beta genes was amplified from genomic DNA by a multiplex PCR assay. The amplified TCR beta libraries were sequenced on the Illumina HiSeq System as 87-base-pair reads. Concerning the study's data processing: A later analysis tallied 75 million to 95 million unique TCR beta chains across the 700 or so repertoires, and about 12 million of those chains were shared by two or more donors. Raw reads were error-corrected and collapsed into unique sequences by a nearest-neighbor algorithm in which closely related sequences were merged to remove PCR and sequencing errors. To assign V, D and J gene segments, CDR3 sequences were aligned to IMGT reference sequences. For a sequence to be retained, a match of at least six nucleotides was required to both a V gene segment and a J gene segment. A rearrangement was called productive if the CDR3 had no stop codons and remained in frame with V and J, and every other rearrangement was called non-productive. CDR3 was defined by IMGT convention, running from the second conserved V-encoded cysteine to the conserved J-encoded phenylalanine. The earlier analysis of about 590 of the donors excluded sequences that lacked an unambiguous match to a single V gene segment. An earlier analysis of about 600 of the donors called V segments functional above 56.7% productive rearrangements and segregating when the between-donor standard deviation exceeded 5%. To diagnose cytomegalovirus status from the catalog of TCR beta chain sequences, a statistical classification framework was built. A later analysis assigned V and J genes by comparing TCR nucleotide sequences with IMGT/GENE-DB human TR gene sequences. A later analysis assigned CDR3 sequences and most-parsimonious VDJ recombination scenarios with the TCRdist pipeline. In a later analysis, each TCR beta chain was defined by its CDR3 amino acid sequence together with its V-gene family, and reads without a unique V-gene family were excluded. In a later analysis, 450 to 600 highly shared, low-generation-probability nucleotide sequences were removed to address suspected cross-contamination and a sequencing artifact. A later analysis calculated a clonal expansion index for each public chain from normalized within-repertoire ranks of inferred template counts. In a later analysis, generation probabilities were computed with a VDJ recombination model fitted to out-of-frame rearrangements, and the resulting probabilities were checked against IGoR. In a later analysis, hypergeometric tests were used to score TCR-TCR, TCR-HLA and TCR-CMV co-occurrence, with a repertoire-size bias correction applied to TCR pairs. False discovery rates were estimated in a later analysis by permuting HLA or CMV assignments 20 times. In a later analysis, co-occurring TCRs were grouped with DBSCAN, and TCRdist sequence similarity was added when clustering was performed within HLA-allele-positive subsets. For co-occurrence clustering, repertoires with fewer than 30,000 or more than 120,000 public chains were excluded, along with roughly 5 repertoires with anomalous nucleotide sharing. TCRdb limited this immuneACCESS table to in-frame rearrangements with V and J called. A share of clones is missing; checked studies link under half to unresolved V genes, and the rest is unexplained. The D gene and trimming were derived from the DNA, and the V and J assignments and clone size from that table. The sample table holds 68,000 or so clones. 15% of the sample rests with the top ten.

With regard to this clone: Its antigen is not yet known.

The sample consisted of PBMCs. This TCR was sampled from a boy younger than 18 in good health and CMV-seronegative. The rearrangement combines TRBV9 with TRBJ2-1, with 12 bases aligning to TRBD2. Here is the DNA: TGTGCCAGCAGCGTAGAAGGACTAGCGGGGTACAATGAGCAGTTCTTC. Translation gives CASSVEGLAGYNEQFF.